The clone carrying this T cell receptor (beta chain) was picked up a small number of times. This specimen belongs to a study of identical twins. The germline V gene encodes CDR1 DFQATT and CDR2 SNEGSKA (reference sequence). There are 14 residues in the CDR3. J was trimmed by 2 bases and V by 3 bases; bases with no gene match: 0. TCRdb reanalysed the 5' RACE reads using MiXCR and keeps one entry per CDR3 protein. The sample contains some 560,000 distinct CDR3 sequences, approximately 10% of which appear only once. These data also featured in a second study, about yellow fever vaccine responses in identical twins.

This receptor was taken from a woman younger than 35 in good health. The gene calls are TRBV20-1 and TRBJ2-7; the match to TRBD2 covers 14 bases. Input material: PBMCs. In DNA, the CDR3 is TGCAGTGCTAGGGGACTAGCGGGAGCCTACGAGCAGTACTTC. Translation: CSARGLAGAYEQYF.